One sample yielded the 5 T cell receptor beta chains listed below, sequenced in a study of PD-1 blockade in classical Hodgkin lymphoma. Time point given: cycle 4 day 1 (C4D1), after less than seven weeks of nivolumab. In every patient, relapse followed autologous stem cell transplantation, while exposure to brentuximab vedotin differed. The table came from immunoSEQ multiplex PCR; TCRdb's copy has only in-frame clones and leaves some out. The repertoire holds tens of thousands of clones, 87% seen once, with less than 9% in the top ten. The source material was peripheral blood mononuclear cells (PBMCs), sampled before the fourth cycle of nivolumab. These receptor sequences come from a human donor with classical Hodgkin lymphoma.

V is TRBV4-1 and J is TRBJ2-3, with 8 bases lining up with TRBD2. Trimming took 4 bases from V and 2 from J; bases not matched to a gene: 8. CDR3 length: 16 residues. Germline V gene sequence: CDR1 MGHRA, CDR2 YSYEKL. CDR3: CASSPLLAAPTDTQYF. Here the CDR3 DNA reads TGCGCCAGCAGCCCCTTACTAGCGGCGCCCACAGATACGCAGTATTTT.

This sequence joins TRBV5-1 and TRBJ1-2, with 9 bases identical to TRBD1. This CDR3 is built from 16 residues. Per the germline V gene, CDR1 is SGHRS and CDR2 is YFSETQ. V lost 4 bases to trimming and J lost 2 bases; unmatched junction nucleotides: 9. CDR3 protein: CASSRTGDRENYGYTF. Written as DNA, the CDR3 is TGCGCCAGCAGCAGGACTGGGGACAGGGAGAACTATGGCTACACCTTC.

The J gene is TRBJ1-5, the V gene TRBV6-5; TRBD1 matches at 8 bases. This CDR3 spans 14 amino acids. Germline V CDR1 and CDR2: MNHEY, SVGAGI. J gave up 7 bases and V 6 bases, and 8 bases lay outside the gene matches. The CDR3 loop reads CASSHGQGQQPQHF. The CDR3 DNA reads as TGTGCCAGCAGCCACGGACAGGGACAACAGCCCCAGCATTTT.

The chain recombines TRBV19 with TRBJ1-4; D is unclear. CDR3 length: 15 amino acids. Germline lookup yields CDR1 LNHDA and CDR2 SQIVND (reference sequence). The V end was cut by 7 bases, the J end by 2 bases, with 14 bases between. The CDR3 DNA reads TGTGCCAGTACCCCCCTACCGGGTACTAATGAAAAACTGTTTTTT. This codes for CASTPLPGTNEKLFF. The full variable domain, in which reference TRBV19 and TRBJ1-4 provide the parts outside the CDR3, is DGGITQSPKYLFRKEGQNVTLSCEQNLNHDAMYWYRQDPGQGLRLIYYSQIVNDFQKGDIAEGYSVSREKKESFPLTVTSAQKNPTAFYLCASTPLPGTNEKLFFGSGTQLSVL.

The chain employs TRBV5-5 and TRBJ2-3; weak D call: TRBD2 (5 bases). Germline CDR1 is SGHKS and CDR2 is YYEKEE (reference sequence). Trimming left V 4 bases short and J 2 bases short, with 14 bases between. The CDR3 is 15 amino acids. The CDR3 region is CASSPRVGSTDTQYF. As DNA, the CDR3 is TGTGCCAGCAGCCCGAGGGTGGGGTCCACAGATACGCAGTATTTT.